These 21 T cell receptor beta chains came from one sample sequenced in a study of T cell responses to AZD1222 COVID-19 vaccine. Profiling relied on immunoSEQ multiplex PCR, and the TCRdb table lists in-frame clones only, not all of them. The sample lists around 110,000 clones; around nine tenths were seen once. Sequenced material: peripheral blood, taken on day 0 of AZD1222 vaccination. These TCRs come from an adult in good health.

V and J are TRBV7-9 and TRBJ2-4; D is uncertain. Trimming removed 3 bases from V and 0 bases from J, with 9 bases in between. The length of the CDR3 is 15 residues. CDR1 and CDR2 (germline): SEHNR, FQNEAQ (reference sequence). The CDR3 nucleotides are TGTGCCAGCAGCTTGACAATCGGAGCCAAAAACATTCAGTACTTC. Translated: CASSLTIGAKNIQYF.

This chain uses TRBV4-3 with TRBJ1-2; 7 bases fit TRBD1. The CDR3 sequence is 15 residues long. V dropped 4 bases and J dropped 7; count of bases not matched to a gene: 12. Per germline, CDR1 LGHNA and CDR2 YSLEER. The CDR3 spells CASSPSSPDRAGYTF. The CDR3 region has the DNA TGCGCCAGCAGCCCAAGTTCCCCAGACAGGGCTGGCTACACCTTC.

This chain uses TRBV18 with TRBJ2-7; D perhaps matches TRBD2 (5 bases). V lost 3 bases to trimming and J lost 1 base, with 16 bases between them. Germline V gene sequence: CDR1 KGHSH, CDR2 LQKENI. The CDR3 is 16 residues long. The CDR3 DNA is TGTGCCAGCTCACCCGATCTAGCTAAGCAATCCTACGAGCAGTACTTC. This encodes CASSPDLAKQSYEQYF.

The rearrangement joins TRBV11-2 to TRBJ2-7; TRBD1 might be the D (5 bases). This CDR3 contains 16 residues. The germline V gene has CDR1 SGHAT and CDR2 FQNNGV. V was clipped by 3 bases and J by 0 bases, with 15 bases between them. The CDR3 coding sequence is TGTGCCAGCAGCTTCGGAGTGGGCAGGGCCTCCTACGAGCAGTACTTC. Translated, it gives CASSFGVGRASYEQYF.

This clone was observed a few times. The chain recombines TRBV6-2 or TRBV6-3 with TRBJ2-5; 8 bases are shared with TRBD2. The CDR3 is 15 amino acids. V lost 3 bases, J lost 9 bases, and 12 bases stayed unmatched. Germline V gives CDR1 MNHEY, CDR2 SVGEGT. The CDR3 nucleotides are TGTGCCAGCAGTTATCCAGCGGGGGCCCTGCGGCCCCAGTACTTC. It codes for CASSYPAGALRPQYF.

This rearrangement joins TRBV27 to TRBJ2-7; 7 bases agree with TRBD1. The germline gives CDR1 MNHEY, CDR2 SMNVEV (reference sequence). The CDR3 spans 15 residues. The trim removed 7 bases at V and 2 bases at J, leaving 11 bases unmatched. The CDR3 loop reads CASTTRGDRAYEQYF. The CDR3, as DNA: TGTGCCAGCACTACCCGAGGGGACAGAGCCTACGAGCAGTACTTC.

This sequence joins TRBV29-1 and TRBJ1-1; 10 bases map to TRBD1. The CDR3 is made up of 12 amino acids. The ends lost 7 bases at V and 7 bases at J; junction bases unmatched: 6. Germline loops: CDR1 SQVTM, CDR2 ANQGSEA. The chain's CDR3 is CSARTGGFEAFF. Here the CDR3 DNA reads TGCAGCGCCAGGACAGGGGGGTTTGAAGCTTTCTTT.

The V and J genes are TRBV27 and TRBJ1-5; no reliable D call. Germline lookup yields CDR1 MNHEY and CDR2 SMNVEV (reference sequence). CDR3 length: 13 amino acids. V lost 5 bases and J lost 4, with 9 bases in between. The CDR3 protein is CASSDRWNQPQHF. DNA of the CDR3: TGTGCCAGCAGTGACCGGTGGAATCAGCCCCAGCATTTT.

The chain combines TRBV19 with TRBJ2-6; 8 bases map to TRBD2. J gave up 2 bases and V 5 bases, and 11 bases lay outside the gene matches. This CDR3 is built from 18 residues. Per germline, CDR1 LNHDA and CDR2 SQIVND (reference sequence). The CDR3 DNA follows: TGTGCCAGTAGTTCGAGGGGACTAGATGAGGCTGGGGCCAACGTCCTGACTTTC. Residues: CASSSRGLDEAGANVLTF.

This clone has more than one count but fewer than ten. This chain uses TRBV21-1 with TRBJ1-6; the table calls TRBD1, which could not be checked here. TRBV21-1 is given as a pseudogene. This CDR3 has 19 amino acids. The CDR3 DNA is TGTGCCAGCAGCAGAGTCCGCCAGGGCCAAAGCTCCTATAATTCACCCCTCCACTTT. It codes for CASSRVRQGQSSYNSPLHF.

The chain carries TRBV5-1 and TRBJ2-7, with D unclear. V dropped 0 bases and J dropped 0 bases, with 7 bases sitting between them. The CDR3 has 14 amino acids. In germline, CDR1 is SGHRS, CDR2 YFSETQ. The CDR3 DNA reads TGCGCCAGCAGCTTGGGGACGGACTCCTACGAGCAGTACTTC. It codes for CASSLGTDSYEQYF.

The gene calls are TRBV19 and TRBJ1-5; perhaps TRBD1 as D (5 bases). Trimming left V 4 bases short and J 4 bases short, with 14 bases between. The CDR3 runs 15 residues. CDR1 is LNHDA, CDR2 SQIVND, per germline (reference sequence). CDR3 sequence: CASSTPGQVNQPQHF. As DNA, the CDR3 is TGTGCCAGTAGTACCCCCGGACAAGTTAATCAGCCCCAGCATTTT.

V is TRBV6-2 or TRBV6-3 and J is TRBJ1-1; D call uncertain. V dropped 5 bases and J dropped 2 bases, with 3 bases sitting between them. CDR3 length: 11 amino acids. Germline V gene sequence: CDR1 MNHEY, CDR2 SVGEGT. CDR3: CASSRNTEAFF. In nucleotides, the CDR3 is TGTGCCAGCAGTAGAAACACTGAAGCTTTCTTT.

This chain uses TRBV25-1 with TRBJ1-2; possibly TRBD1 for D (5 bases). Trimming left V 4 bases short and J 4 bases short, with 10 bases between. Germline CDR1 is MGHDK and CDR2 is SYGVNS. The CDR3 is 13 amino acids. The CDR3 nucleotides read TGTGCCAGCAGTGCCTCAGGGTTCTATGGCTACACCTTC. Translating gives CASSASGFYGYTF.

This chain's CDR3 is CASSPGTGGNTIYF. The CDR3, as DNA: TGTGCCAGCAGCCCTGGGACAGGAGGAAACACCATATATTTT. The chain has TRBV14 and TRBJ1-3; 8 bases agree with TRBD1. CDR1 and CDR2 from the germline V gene are SGHDN and FVKESK. V gave up 4 bases and J gave up 4 bases; unmatched junction bases: 3. The CDR3 is 14 residues long.

The chain links TRBV11-2 to TRBJ1-1; D remains unclear. The ends were cut back, 2 bases at V and 7 bases at J, with 11 bases in the middle. This CDR3 has 13 amino acids. Germline lookup yields CDR1 SGHAT and CDR2 FQNNGV. This CDR3 reads CASSLFKSGEAFF. The CDR3 DNA sequence: TGTGCCAGCAGCTTATTTAAATCGGGTGAAGCTTTCTTT. Supplemented by reference TRBV11-2 and TRBJ1-1, the full variable domain reads EAGVAQSPRYKIIEKRQSVAFWCNPISGHATLYWYQQILGQGPKLLIQFQNNGVVDDSQLPKDRFSAERLKGVDSTLKIQPAKLEDSAVYLCASSLFKSGEAFFGQGTRLTVV.

The chain uses TRBV19 and TRBJ2-7, with 7 bases identical to TRBD1. The CDR3 covers 16 residues. Germline V gives CDR1 LNHDA, CDR2 SQIVND (reference sequence). Germline trimming cut 5 bases from V and 0 bases from J; bases unmatched to any gene: 10. CDR3 protein: CASSPQDRTFSYEQYF. Here the CDR3 DNA reads TGTGCCAGTAGTCCCCAGGACAGGACCTTCTCCTACGAGCAGTACTTC.

This sequence joins TRBV29-1 and TRBJ2-3; D gene uncertain. In germline, CDR1 is SQVTM, CDR2 ANQGSEA. The CDR3 contains 13 residues. V lost 7 bases, J lost 0 bases, and 11 bases lay in between. The CDR3 DNA reads as TGCAGCGGGGATCACTCTAGCACAGATACGCAGTATTTT. Amino acids: CSGDHSSTDTQYF.

V and J are TRBV11-2 and TRBJ2-2; no clear D. The CDR3 extends over 15 amino acids. V was pared by 1 base and J by 4 bases, with 10 bases between. Germline-derived CDR1 and CDR2 are SGHAT and FQNNGV. CDR3 DNA: TGTGCCAGCAGCTTAGTAGTCGGCTCCACCGGGGAGCTGTTTTTT. Translated: CASSLVVGSTGELFF.

This chain uses TRBV29-1 with TRBJ1-1; 7 bases fit TRBD1. J lost 1 base, V lost 2 bases, and 4 bases had no gene match. The CDR3 is 14 residues long. The V gene's germline CDR1 is SQVTM and CDR2 ANQGSEA. The CDR3 region is CSVERQGPNTEAFF. As DNA, the CDR3 is TGCAGCGTTGAACGACAGGGACCGAACACTGAAGCTTTCTTT.

This clone has a single count. This sample also contains other DNA sequences that code for the same CDR3. V is TRBV5-1 and J is TRBJ2-5; D is unresolved. Trimming took off 2 bases at V and 2 bases at J, with 1 base between the two ends. The CDR3 extends over 11 amino acids. Germline V gives CDR1 SGHRS, CDR2 YFSETQ. The CDR3, as DNA: TGCGCCAGCAGCTTACAAGAGACCCAGTACTTC. Translating it yields CASSLQETQYF.